These T cell receptor beta chains were read from a single sample in a study of T cell repertoires in cytomegalovirus infection. These receptors have no identified antigens. MiXCR, applied by TCRdb to the reads, yields one record per CDR3 protein. The sample includes approximately 81,000 distinct CDR3 sequences, 20% to 30% of them seen just once. The sequences come from CD8+ T cells from cultured PBMCs, collected from culture after CMV antigen stimulation. These receptors all come from a human donor in good health (CMV status not recorded). Some clones in this sample may be carry-over from other donors' samples. CDR3s include the opening cysteine and the closing phenylalanine or tryptophan.

v_gene: TRBV4-3; CDR3aa: CASSADRTPSYEQYF
v_gene: TRBV25-1; CDR3aa: CASSGAGTPADTQYF
v_gene: TRBV28; CDR3aa: CASSLWGSYEQYF
v_gene: TRBV6-1; CDR3aa: CASSASSSYEQYF
v_gene: TRBV20-1; CDR3aa: CSAREQGGSYNEQFF
v_gene: TRBV11-3; CDR3aa: CASSLGSTAGQETQYF
v_gene: TRBV7-6; CDR3aa: CASSSWGFSNQPQHF
v_gene: TRBV5-1; CDR3aa: CAKRNEQFF
v_gene: TRBV7-9; CDR3aa: CASSQEGDGYTF
v_gene: TRBV19; CDR3aa: CASSTTRYTEAFF
v_gene: TRBV14; CDR3aa: CASSQIGGGGADTQYF
v_gene: TRBV6-4; CDR3aa: CASSDTPQYSNQPQHF
v_gene: TRBV27; CDR3aa: CASSETGGGGQPQHF
v_gene: TRBV27; CDR3aa: CASSPLGVGYGYTF
v_gene: TRBV20-1; CDR3aa: CSASGIPTGTEAFF
v_gene: TRBV7-9; CDR3aa: CASSVDREVGYTF
v_gene: TRBV7-3; CDR3aa: CASSSTGVGGYTF
v_gene: TRBV9; CDR3aa: CASSVGGSTVGTGEQYF